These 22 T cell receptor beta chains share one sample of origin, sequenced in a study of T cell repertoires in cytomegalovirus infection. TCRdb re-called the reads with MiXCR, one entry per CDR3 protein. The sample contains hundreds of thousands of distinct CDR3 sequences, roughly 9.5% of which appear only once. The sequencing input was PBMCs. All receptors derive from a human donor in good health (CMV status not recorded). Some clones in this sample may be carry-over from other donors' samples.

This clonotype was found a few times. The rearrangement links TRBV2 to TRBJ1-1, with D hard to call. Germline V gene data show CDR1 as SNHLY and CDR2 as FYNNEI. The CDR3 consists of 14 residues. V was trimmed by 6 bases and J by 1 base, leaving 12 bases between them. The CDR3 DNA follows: TGTGCCAGCAGGCGGATTACTTCGAACACTGAAGCTTTCTTT. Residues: CASRRITSNTEAFF.

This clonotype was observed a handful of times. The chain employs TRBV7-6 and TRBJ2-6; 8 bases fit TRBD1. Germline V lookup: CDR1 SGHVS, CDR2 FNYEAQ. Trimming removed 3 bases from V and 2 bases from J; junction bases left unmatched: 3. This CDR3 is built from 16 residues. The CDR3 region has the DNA TGTGCCAGCAGCTTTCACAGGGGGGCTGGGGCCAACGTCCTGACTTTC. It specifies CASSFHRGAGANVLTF. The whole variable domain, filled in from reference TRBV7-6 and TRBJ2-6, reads GAGVSQSPRYKVTKRGQDVALRCDPISGHVSLYWYRQALGQGPEFLTYFNYEAQQDKSGLPNDRFSAERPEGSISTLTIQRTEQRDSAMYRCASSFHRGAGANVLTFGAGSRLTVL.

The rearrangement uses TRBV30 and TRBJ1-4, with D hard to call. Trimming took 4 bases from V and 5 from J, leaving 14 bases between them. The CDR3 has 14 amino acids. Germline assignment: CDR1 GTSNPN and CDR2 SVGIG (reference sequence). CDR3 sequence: CAWNGFLANEKLFF. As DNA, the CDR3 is TGTGCCTGGAACGGGTTCTTAGCCAATGAAAAACTGTTTTTT.

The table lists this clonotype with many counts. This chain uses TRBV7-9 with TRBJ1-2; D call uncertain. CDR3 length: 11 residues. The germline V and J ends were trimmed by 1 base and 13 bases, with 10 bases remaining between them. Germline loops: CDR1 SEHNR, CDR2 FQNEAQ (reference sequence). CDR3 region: CASSLDGVCTF. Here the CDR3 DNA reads TGTGCCAGCAGCTTAGACGGGGTTTGCACCTTC.

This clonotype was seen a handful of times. CDR3 region: CAITQGGREAFF. The CDR3, as DNA: TGTGCCATCACCCAAGGGGGACGTGAAGCTTTCTTT. This rearrangement joins TRBV10-3 to TRBJ1-1; maybe TRBD1 (6 bases). This CDR3 region has 12 residues. Trimming pared 7 bases from V and 7 bases from J, leaving 13 bases between. Germline V gene sequence: CDR1 ENHRY, CDR2 SYGVKD.

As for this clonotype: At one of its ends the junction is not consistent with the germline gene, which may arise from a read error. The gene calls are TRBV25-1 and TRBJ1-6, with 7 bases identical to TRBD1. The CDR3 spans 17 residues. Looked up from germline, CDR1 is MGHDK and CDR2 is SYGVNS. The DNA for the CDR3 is TGTGCCAGCAGTGAAAGGACAGGAAATCCCTATAAGTCACCCCGCCACTTT. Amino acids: CASSERTGNPYKSPRHF.

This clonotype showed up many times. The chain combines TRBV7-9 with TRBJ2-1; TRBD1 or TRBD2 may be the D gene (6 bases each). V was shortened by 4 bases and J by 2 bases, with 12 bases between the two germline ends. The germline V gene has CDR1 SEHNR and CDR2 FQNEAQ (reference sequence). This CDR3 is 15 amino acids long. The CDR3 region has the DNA TGTGCCAGCAGCTCGGGGGCAGTGGCCTACAATGAGCAGTTCTTC. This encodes CASSSGAVAYNEQFF.

CDR3 loop: CASSREGQGDTEAFF. CDR3 sequence (DNA): TGTGCCAGCAGCCGGGAAGGACAGGGGGACACTGAAGCTTTCTTT. The chain recombines TRBV7-2 with TRBJ1-1, with 10 positions matching TRBD1. Germline CDR1 reads SGHTA; CDR2 reads FQGNSA. The CDR3 is made up of 15 amino acids. V trimming: 5 bases; J trimming: 3 bases; junction bases outside the gene matches: 6.

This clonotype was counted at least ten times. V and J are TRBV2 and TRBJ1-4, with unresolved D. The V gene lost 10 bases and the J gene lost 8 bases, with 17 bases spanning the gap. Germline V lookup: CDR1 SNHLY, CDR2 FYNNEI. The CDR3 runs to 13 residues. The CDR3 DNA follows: TGTGCCATGAGAGAAGGCGTCGGGGAAAAACTGTTTTTT. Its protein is CAMREGVGEKLFF.

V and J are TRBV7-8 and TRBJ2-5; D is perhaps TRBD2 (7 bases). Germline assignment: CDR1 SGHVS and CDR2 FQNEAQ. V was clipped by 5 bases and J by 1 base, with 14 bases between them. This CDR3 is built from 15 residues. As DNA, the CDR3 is TGTGCCAGCAGCCGCGGGGGAGGGGGCCAAGAGACCCAGTACTTC. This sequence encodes CASSRGGGGQETQYF.

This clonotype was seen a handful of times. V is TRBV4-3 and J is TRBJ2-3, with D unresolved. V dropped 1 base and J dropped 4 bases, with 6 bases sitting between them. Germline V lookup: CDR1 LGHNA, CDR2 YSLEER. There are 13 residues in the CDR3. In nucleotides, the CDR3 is TGCGCCAGCAGCCAAGGACTCGCAGATACGCAGTATTTT. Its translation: CASSQGLADTQYF.

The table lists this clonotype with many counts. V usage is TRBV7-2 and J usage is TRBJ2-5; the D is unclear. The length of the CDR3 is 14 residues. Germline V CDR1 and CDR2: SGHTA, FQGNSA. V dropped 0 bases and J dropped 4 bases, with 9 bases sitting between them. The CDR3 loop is CASSLASPGETQYF. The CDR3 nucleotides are TGTGCCAGCAGCTTAGCCTCCCCTGGAGAGACCCAGTACTTC. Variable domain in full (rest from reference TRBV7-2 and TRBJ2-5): GAGVSQSPSNKVTEKGKDVELRCDPISGHTALYWYRQSLGQGLEFLIYFQGNSAPDKSGLPSDRFSAERTGGSVSTLTIQRTQQEDSAVYLCASSLASPGETQYFGPGTRLLVL.

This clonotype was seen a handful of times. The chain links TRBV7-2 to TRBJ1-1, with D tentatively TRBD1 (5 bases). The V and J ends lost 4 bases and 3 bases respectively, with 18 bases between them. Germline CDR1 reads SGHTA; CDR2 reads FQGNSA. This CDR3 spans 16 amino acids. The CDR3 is CASSWGEGRPHTEAFF. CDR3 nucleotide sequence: TGTGCCAGCAGCTGGGGGGAGGGCAGGCCCCACACTGAAGCTTTCTTT.

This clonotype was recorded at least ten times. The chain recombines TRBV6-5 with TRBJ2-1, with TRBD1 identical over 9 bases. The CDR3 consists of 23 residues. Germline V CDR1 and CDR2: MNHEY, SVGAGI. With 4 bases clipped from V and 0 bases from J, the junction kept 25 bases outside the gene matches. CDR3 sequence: CASSLTGDRAGDFLRSSYNEQFF. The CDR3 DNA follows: TGTGCCAGCAGTTTAACTGGGGACAGGGCGGGGGACTTCCTAAGGAGCTCCTACAATGAGCAGTTCTTC.

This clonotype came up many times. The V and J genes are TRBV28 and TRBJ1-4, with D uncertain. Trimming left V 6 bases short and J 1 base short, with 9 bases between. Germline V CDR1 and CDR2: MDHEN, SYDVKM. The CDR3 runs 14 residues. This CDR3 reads CASSKGLTNEKLFF. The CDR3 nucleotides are TGTGCCAGCAGCAAGGGTCTAACTAATGAAAAACTGTTTTTT.

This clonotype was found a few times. The CDR3 here is CASSDRPDYGYTF. The CDR3 nucleotides are TGTGCCAGCAGTGACCGACCCGACTATGGCTACACCTTC. The chain uses TRBV2 and TRBJ1-2, with D uncertain. This CDR3 is built from 13 residues. V dropped 3 bases and J dropped 3 bases, with 8 bases sitting between them. Germline-derived CDR1 and CDR2 are SNHLY and FYNNEI.

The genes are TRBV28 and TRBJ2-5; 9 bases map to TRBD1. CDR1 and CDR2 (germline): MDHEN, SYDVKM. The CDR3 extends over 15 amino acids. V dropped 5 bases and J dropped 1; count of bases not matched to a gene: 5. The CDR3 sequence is CASSAGTGIQETQYF. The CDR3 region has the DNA TGTGCCAGCAGTGCGGGGACAGGGATCCAAGAGACCCAGTACTTC.

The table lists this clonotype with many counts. CDR3 amino acids: CASSGTGRGNTIYF. DNA for the CDR3: TGTGCCAGCAGCGGCACAGGGAGGGGAAACACCATATATTTT. The chain links TRBV11-2 to TRBJ1-3; D may be TRBD1 (6 bases). The CDR3 contains 14 residues. The V end was cut by 5 bases, the J end by 4 bases, with 12 bases between. Germline values: CDR1 SGHAT, CDR2 FQNNGV.

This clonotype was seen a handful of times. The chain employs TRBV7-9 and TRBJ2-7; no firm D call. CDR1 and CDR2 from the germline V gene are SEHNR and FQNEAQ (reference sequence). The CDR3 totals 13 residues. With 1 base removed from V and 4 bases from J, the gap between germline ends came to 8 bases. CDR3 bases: TGTGCCAGCAGCTTAGTGAAGGGATACGAGCAGTACTTC. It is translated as CASSLVKGYEQYF. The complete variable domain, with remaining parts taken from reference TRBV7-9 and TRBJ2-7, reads DTGVSQNPRHKITKRGQNVTFRCDPISEHNRLYWYRQTLGQGPEFLTYFQNEAQLEKSRLLSDRFSAERPKGSFSTLEIQRTEQGDSAMYLCASSLVKGYEQYFGPGTRLTVT.

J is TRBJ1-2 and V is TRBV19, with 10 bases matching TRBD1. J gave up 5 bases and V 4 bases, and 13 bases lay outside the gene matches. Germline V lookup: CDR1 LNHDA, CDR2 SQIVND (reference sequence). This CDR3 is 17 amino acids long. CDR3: CASSTRWQGDRGYGYTF. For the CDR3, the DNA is TGTGCCAGTAGTACACGGTGGCAAGGGGACAGGGGTTATGGCTACACCTTC.

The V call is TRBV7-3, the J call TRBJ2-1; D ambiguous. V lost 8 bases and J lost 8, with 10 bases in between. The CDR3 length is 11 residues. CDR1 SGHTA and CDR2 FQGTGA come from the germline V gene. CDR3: CASGRRDEQFF. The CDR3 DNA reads TGTGCCAGCGGGCGTAGGGATGAGCAGTTCTTC.

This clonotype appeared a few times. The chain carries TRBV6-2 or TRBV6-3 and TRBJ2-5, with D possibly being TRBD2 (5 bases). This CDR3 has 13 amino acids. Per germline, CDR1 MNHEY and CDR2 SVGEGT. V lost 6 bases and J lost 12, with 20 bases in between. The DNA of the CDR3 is TGTGCCAGCAGGACGGGAAATGCGGTCTTAGAGTACTTC. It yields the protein CASRTGNAVLEYF.